A selection of T cell receptor beta chains follows, all from one sample in a study of blood T cell repertoires in COVID-19. Generated by immunoSEQ multiplex PCR, the TCRdb table keeps only in-frame clones and is missing some. Seen here are some 64,000 clones, over 60% observed once, and the top ten hold less than 6%. The sequenced material came from peripheral blood. Receptors originate from a human donor in a cohort sampled during active COVID-19. Each CDR3 is given with its conserved first and last residue. Fields, in order: V gene, D gene, clone size, J gene, CDR3 DNA, CDR3 protein. A D gene is named only where the DNA matches it firmly. Some rows have no size entry. The others give once, few or many, or a class for an expanded clone.

V: TRBV27
D: TRBD2
size: -
J: TRBJ2-7
DNA: TGTGCCAGCAGTTCTAGCGGGTCGTACGAGCAGTACTTC
CDR3: CASSSSGSYEQYF

V: TRBV10-3
D: -
size: -
J: TRBJ1-5
DNA: TGTGCCATCAGTGTGCGTTCAGGGGAAGGGCAGCCCCAGCATTTT
CDR3: CAISVRSGEGQPQHF

V: TRBV28
D: TRBD1
size: -
J: TRBJ2-2
DNA: TGTGCCAGCCAAAAATCAACAGGGGTAGGGAGCACCGGGGAGCTGTTTTTT
CDR3: CASQKSTGVGSTGELFF

V: TRBV9
D: -
size: -
J: TRBJ2-1
DNA: TGTGCCAGCAGCGTAGCTCTTTCCTACAATGAGCAGTTCTTC
CDR3: CASSVALSYNEQFF

V: TRBV27
D: -
size: -
J: TRBJ2-2
DNA: TGTGCCAGCTGCTCGGCAGGGAACACCGGGGAGCTGTTTTTT
CDR3: CASCSAGNTGELFF

V: TRBV3-1/TRBV3-2
D: -
size: -
J: TRBJ2-5
DNA: TGTGCCAGCAGCCAAGACGTCCGCAGGGAGACCCAGTACTTC
CDR3: CASSQDVRRETQYF

V: TRBV2
D: -
size: -
J: TRBJ1-1
DNA: TGTGCCAACACGGCCGGGCAGGGGAAGACTGAAGCTTTCTTT
CDR3: CANTAGQGKTEAFF

V: TRBV7-9
D: -
size: -
J: TRBJ2-3
DNA: TGTGCCAGCAGCCTAGAGAGGGATACGCAGTATTTT
CDR3: CASSLERDTQYF

V: TRBV15
D: -
size: -
J: TRBJ2-3
DNA: TGTGCCACCGCGTACCGAGGGGGGGCATCAGATACGCAGTATTTT
CDR3: CATAYRGGASDTQYF

V: TRBV2
D: -
size: -
J: TRBJ1-1
DNA: TGTGCCAGCACCCCCTCTCGGAACAGGAACACTGAAGCTTTCTTT
CDR3: CASTPSRNRNTEAFF

V: TRBV28
D: -
size: -
J: TRBJ2-1
DNA: TGTGCCAGCAGTCTAATCAGGGTAAGGCAGTTCTTC
CDR3: CASSLIRVRQFF

V: TRBV3-1/TRBV3-2
D: -
size: -
J: TRBJ2-1
DNA: TGTGCCAGCAGCCAAGTTGAGGGGGGGATACGACAGGGGATCTACAATGAGCAGTTCTTC
CDR3: CASSQVEGGIRQGIYNEQFF

V: TRBV6-2/TRBV6-3
D: -
size: -
J: TRBJ1-5
DNA: TGTGCCAGCAGTTACGGGGCAGTGCCGGCGCAGCCCCAGCATTTT
CDR3: CASSYGAVPAQPQHF

V: TRBV2
D: -
size: -
J: TRBJ2-3
DNA: TGTGCCAGCAGAGGAGCTTTAGATACGCAGTATTTT
CDR3: CASRGALDTQYF

V: TRBV7-8
D: TRBD1
size: -
J: TRBJ2-7
DNA: TGTGCCAGCAGCTTAGAGACAGGGGGGACCTACGAGCAGTACTTC
CDR3: CASSLETGGTYEQYF

V: TRBV5-4
D: TRBD2
size: -
J: TRBJ2-1
DNA: TGTGCCAGCAGCGTCAATAGCGGGGGGAGAGGTGAGCAGTTCTTC
CDR3: CASSVNSGGRGEQFF

V: TRBV19
D: TRBD2
size: -
J: TRBJ2-3
DNA: TGTGCCAGTAGCCGGGCAGCGGGGGGGGATACGCAGTATTTT
CDR3: CASSRAAGGDTQYF

V: TRBV4-2
D: -
size: -
J: TRBJ1-6
DNA: TGTGCCAGCGCACCCTCGAGTTCCACTATCGGTTCACCCCTCCACTTT
CDR3: CASAPSSSTIGSPLHF

V: TRBV18
D: -
size: once
J: TRBJ1-5
DNA: TGTGCCAGCTCACCCGGTGCATCCTTATCCCAGCATTTT
CDR3: CASSPGASLSQHF

V: TRBV7-2
D: TRBD1
size: -
J: TRBJ1-2
DNA: TGTGCCAGCAGCGGGCGGACAGGGACAAACTATGGCTACACCTTC
CDR3: CASSGRTGTNYGYTF

V: TRBV5-5
D: -
size: few
J: TRBJ1-2
DNA: TGTGCCAGCAGCTTGGAGGGGTTTGACTATGGCTACACCTTC
CDR3: CASSLEGFDYGYTF

V: TRBV2
D: TRBD1
size: -
J: TRBJ1-2
DNA: TGTGCCAGCACAAGACAGGGCGCTAACTATGGCTACACCTTC
CDR3: CASTRQGANYGYTF

V: TRBV4-2
D: -
size: -
J: TRBJ2-1
DNA: TGTGCCAGCAGCCAAGATTATCTAGCGTACAATGAGCAGTTCTTC
CDR3: CASSQDYLAYNEQFF

V: TRBV5-1
D: TRBD1
size: -
J: TRBJ1-6
DNA: TGCGCCAGCAGCTCCGGGACAGGGGGTGTACCCCTCCACTTT
CDR3: CASSSGTGGVPLHF

V: TRBV2
D: TRBD1
size: -
J: TRBJ1-2
DNA: TGTGCCAGCAGCATAGGATCAGGGGGCTATGGCTACACCTTC
CDR3: CASSIGSGGYGYTF

V: TRBV30
D: TRBD1
size: -
J: TRBJ2-7
DNA: TGTGCCTGGAGGACGGGACAGGGGTCCTACGAGCAGTACTTC
CDR3: CAWRTGQGSYEQYF

V: TRBV11-3
D: TRBD1
size: -
J: TRBJ2-7
DNA: TGTGCCAGCAGCGCACAGGGGGCCTACGAGCAGTACTTC
CDR3: CASSAQGAYEQYF

V: TRBV7-8
D: -
size: many
J: TRBJ2-5
DNA: TGTGCCAGCAGCTTAAGTCGGGTACCGCAAGAGACCCAGTACTTC
CDR3: CASSLSRVPQETQYF

V: TRBV7-9
D: TRBD1
size: few
J: TRBJ1-2
DNA: TGTGCCAGCAGCTCTCAGGGGGCTGGTGGCTACACCTTC
CDR3: CASSSQGAGGYTF

V: TRBV6-5
D: -
size: -
J: TRBJ2-5
DNA: TGTGCCACAACAGAAGAGACCCAGTACTTC
CDR3: CATTEETQYF

V: TRBV5-1
D: TRBD1
size: -
J: TRBJ2-3
DNA: TGCGCCAGCAGCTTGGCCAGCAGGGGGGATACGCAGTATTTT
CDR3: CASSLASRGDTQYF

V: TRBV6-1
D: -
size: -
J: TRBJ1-2
DNA: TGTGCCAGCAGGGAAGGCGAGGCTTGGGGCTACACCTTC
CDR3: CASREGEAWGYTF

V: TRBV5-6
D: -
size: -
J: TRBJ2-7
DNA: TGTGCCAGCAGCTTGTCGGGGGAGTCCTACGAGCAGTACTTC
CDR3: CASSLSGESYEQYF

V: TRBV9
D: TRBD1
size: -
J: TRBJ2-5
DNA: TGTGCCAGCAGCGTTGAGGACAGGGGCCAAGAGACCCAGTACTTC
CDR3: CASSVEDRGQETQYF

V: TRBV4-3
D: TRBD2
size: once
J: TRBJ2-1
DNA: TGCGCCAGCAGCCAAGACCCGGGGGGGGCGGGGAATGAGCAGTTCTTC
CDR3: CASSQDPGGAGNEQFF

V: TRBV24-1
D: TRBD2
size: -
J: TRBJ2-4
DNA: TGTGCCACCAGTGATCCGGGACTAGCGGGGTATCAGTACTTC
CDR3: CATSDPGLAGYQYF

V: TRBV5-1
D: -
size: -
J: TRBJ2-5
DNA: TGCGCCAGCAGCTTGGATACGCAAAGGGGGGAGACCCAGTACTTC
CDR3: CASSLDTQRGETQYF